A selection of T cell receptor beta chains follows, all from one sample in a study of memory CD4+ T cells and cytomegalovirus serostatus. The assay was immunoSEQ multiplex PCR, and TCRdb's table has in-frame clones only and misses some. The table shows approximately 92,000 clones, with 80% occurring only once. Sequenced input: memory CD4+ T cells from blood. The receptors derive from an adult in good health and CMV-seropositive. Each CDR3 is given with its conserved first and last residue. D genes are given only for firm matches. Clone size is not always given. Where it is, it says once, few, many or a class for expanded clones.

j_call | d_call | clone_size | v_call | cdr3_nt | cdr3_aa
TRBJ2-7 | NA | NA | TRBV19 | TGTGCCAGTAGTGCTGGGACGGCCGCGAATTCCTACGAGCAGTACTTC | CASSAGTAANSYEQYF
TRBJ2-1 | TRBD1 | few | TRBV7-2 | TGTGCCAGCACCAAGTACAGGGGACGGTCCTACAATGAGCAGTTCTTC | CASTKYRGRSYNEQFF
TRBJ2-7 | TRBD1 | NA | TRBV5-1 | TGCGCCAGCGGCCGAAAAATCACAGGGGTCCTCTACGAGCAGTACTTC | CASGRKITGVLYEQYF
TRBJ2-1 | NA | NA | TRBV5-4 | TGTGCCAGCAGCACCAGGGGGGGAAACAATGAGCAGTTCTTC | CASSTRGGNNEQFF
TRBJ2-3 | TRBD2 | few | TRBV28 | TGTGCCAGCAGCTCAGCGGGGTATAGCACAGATACGCAGTATTTT | CASSSAGYSTDTQYF
TRBJ2-5 | NA | NA | TRBV28 | TGTGCCAGCAGTTTAGGAGGGGATACTCAAGAGACCCAGTACTTC | CASSLGGDTQETQYF
TRBJ1-1 | NA | once | TRBV7-2 | TGTGCCAGCAGCTTAGATTGGCGAAGGACTGAAGCTTTCTTT | CASSLDWRRTEAFF
TRBJ2-1 | NA | NA | TRBV5-6 | TGTGCCAGCAGCTTGATAGGGCCTTGGCTCTTC | CASSLIGPWLF
TRBJ2-7 | NA | NA | TRBV11-3 | TGTGCCAGCAGCGTCGGCTACAGGGACGTCGAGCAGTACTTC | CASSVGYRDVEQYF
TRBJ1-4 | NA | NA | TRBV18 | TGTGCCAGCTCACCACCGGGAAAAGGGGATGAAAAACTGTTTTTT | CASSPPGKGDEKLFF
TRBJ1-2 | NA | NA | TRBV27 | TGTGCCAGCAGCTGGTTGGGGAACTATGGCTACACCTTC | CASSWLGNYGYTF
TRBJ1-1 | NA | few | TRBV29-1 | TGCAGCGTTGTCGGTAACACTGAAGCTTTCTTT | CSVVGNTEAFF
TRBJ1-1 | NA | NA | TRBV14 | TGTGCCAGCAGCCAAGACCCGGGACCATGGGCCCAAGCTTTCTTT | CASSQDPGPWAQAFF
TRBJ1-5 | NA | NA | TRBV5-5 | TGTGCCAGCAGCGCACTACAGGGTCCGTATAGCAATCAGCCCCAGCATTTT | CASSALQGPYSNQPQHF
TRBJ2-1 | NA | NA | TRBV9 | TGTGCCAGCAGCGTCGGGGTCGGCAATGAGCAGTTCTTC | CASSVGVGNEQFF
TRBJ1-1 | NA | NA | TRBV2 | TGTGCCAGCAGGACGGCAGACACTGAAGCTTTCTTT | CASRTADTEAFF
TRBJ2-1 | TRBD1 | NA | TRBV5-1 | TGCGCCAGCAGCTTGGCCTCTGACAGGGATGAGCAGTTCTTC | CASSLASDRDEQFF
TRBJ2-3 | NA | NA | TRBV28 | TGTGCCAGCAGCGACTCCCGTGGGGTGACGAAGGCAGATACGCAGTATTTT | CASSDSRGVTKADTQYF
TRBJ1-3 | NA | NA | TRBV4-2 | TGTGCCAGCAGCCACTCAGCTTTGGACACCATATATTTT | CASSHSALDTIYF
TRBJ1-6 | NA | NA | TRBV11-2 | TGTGCCAGCAGCCCCCGGATGAGGTTTAGCTCCTATAATTCACCCCTCCACTTT | CASSPRMRFSSYNSPLHF
TRBJ1-2 | NA | NA | TRBV7-8 | TGTGCCAGCAGCTTAGATCTAACCTATGGCTACACCTTC | CASSLDLTYGYTF
TRBJ2-5 | NA | NA | TRBV27 | TGTGCCAGCAGTTTTAGGGAGACGGAGACCCAGTACTTC | CASSFRETETQYF
TRBJ2-7 | NA | NA | TRBV5-4 | TGTGCCAGCAGCTTCACGGGACGCCGCTACGAGCAGTACTTC | CASSFTGRRYEQYF
TRBJ1-5 | NA | NA | TRBV2 | TGTGCCAGCAGTACACAGGGATTTAGCAATCAGCCCCAGCATTTT | CASSTQGFSNQPQHF
TRBJ1-1 | NA | NA | TRBV7-3 | TGTGCCAGCAGCTTACGTCAGGGCACTGAAGCTTTCTTT | CASSLRQGTEAFF
TRBJ2-3 | NA | NA | TRBV6-1 | TGTGCCAGCAGTGGACTAACGGCGTATTTT | CASSGLTAYF
TRBJ1-5 | NA | NA | TRBV4-3 | TGCGCCAGCAGCCAAGATCCAGGTCAGCCCCAGCATTTT | CASSQDPGQPQHF
TRBJ2-3 | NA | NA | TRBV5-1 | TGCGCCAGCAGCTTCGGCGGGGGCACAGATACGCAGTATTTT | CASSFGGGTDTQYF
TRBJ2-1 | NA | NA | TRBV18 | TGTGCCAGCTCACCACCGAGGGGCGCCTACAATGAGCAGTTCTTC | CASSPPRGAYNEQFF
TRBJ2-7 | NA | NA | TRBV6-5 | TGTGCCAGCAGTTACGCCCTCGGTAGGAACGAGCAGTACTTC | CASSYALGRNEQYF
TRBJ1-5 | TRBD1 | NA | TRBV7-2 | TGTGCCAGCAGCTCCCGACAGGGGAATCAGCCCCAGCATTTT | CASSSRQGNQPQHF
TRBJ1-5 | NA | NA | TRBV7-8 | TGTGCCAGCAGCTTCGGATCCAATCAGCCCCAGCATTTT | CASSFGSNQPQHF
TRBJ2-2 | TRBD2 | NA | TRBV27 | TGTGCCAGCGGTAGCGGGAGTATCACCGGGGAGCTGTTTTTT | CASGSGSITGELFF
TRBJ2-3 | NA | NA | TRBV29-1 | TGCAGCGTTCTTCTAGCGGAGGGGGAGACAGATACGCAGTATTTT | CSVLLAEGETDTQYF
TRBJ1-1 | NA | NA | TRBV7-8 | TGTGCCAGCAGCGAGGTGGGGGGAACTGAAGCTTTCTTT | CASSEVGGTEAFF
TRBJ2-2 | TRBD1 | NA | TRBV9 | TGTGCCAGCAGCGCCCAGGGACAGGCAAACACCGGGGAGCTGTTTTTT | CASSAQGQANTGELFF
TRBJ1-1 | NA | few | TRBV9 | TGTGCCAGCAGCGTAGGATCACGGAACACTGAAGCTTTCTTT | CASSVGSRNTEAFF
TRBJ2-7 | NA | NA | TRBV5-4 | TGTGCCAGCAGTCGACCGGGGGGCCAAGGCTACGAGCAGTACTTC | CASSRPGGQGYEQYF
TRBJ2-1 | NA | NA | TRBV5-1 | TGCGCCAGCAGCTTGGGGGATTCGCGGGGCAATGAGCAGTTCTTC | CASSLGDSRGNEQFF
TRBJ2-1 | TRBD2 | NA | TRBV30 | TGTGCCTGGAGAGATTGGACTAGCGGGATAGTGGATGAGCAGTTCTTC | CAWRDWTSGIVDEQFF
TRBJ2-7 | TRBD1 | NA | TRBV5-4 | TGTGCCAGCAGCTTTCAGACAGGGGGCTACGAGCAGTACTTC | CASSFQTGGYEQYF
TRBJ2-3 | NA | few | TRBV2 | TGTGCCAGCAGTGAACGGGGCCCGGGTAGGCAGTATTTT | CASSERGPGRQYF
TRBJ1-1 | NA | NA | TRBV14 | TGTGCCAGCAGCAAGGACAGTTCGGTCACTGAAGCTTTCTTT | CASSKDSSVTEAFF
TRBJ2-5 | NA | NA | TRBV7-2 | TGTGCCAGCAGCTTATTTGGTGGTGAGACCCAGTACTTC | CASSLFGGETQYF